The source of this TCR beta chain is a study of T cell changes during pregnancy in multiple sclerosis. The germline gives CDR1 MNHEY, CDR2 SVGAGI. The CDR3 spans 16 residues. V lost 4 bases and J lost 4; bases outside the gene matches: 10. The method was immunoSEQ multiplex PCR; TCRdb's version includes in-frame clones alone and lacks a portion of them. The repertoire has around 92,000 clones, 90% to 95% of them found once; the top ten carry approximately 4.7%. This clone was picked up one time. This clonotype was sampled from a female donor with multiple sclerosis, enrolled in a pregnancy study. Sequences were derived from peripheral blood, sampled in the first trimester of pregnancy. The chain couples TRBV6-5 to TRBJ2-5; 9 positions agree with TRBD1. CDR3 DNA: TGTGCCAGCAGTTCATACCGGGACAGGGAGGGAGAGACCCAGTACTTC. This sequence encodes CASSSYRDREGETQYF.